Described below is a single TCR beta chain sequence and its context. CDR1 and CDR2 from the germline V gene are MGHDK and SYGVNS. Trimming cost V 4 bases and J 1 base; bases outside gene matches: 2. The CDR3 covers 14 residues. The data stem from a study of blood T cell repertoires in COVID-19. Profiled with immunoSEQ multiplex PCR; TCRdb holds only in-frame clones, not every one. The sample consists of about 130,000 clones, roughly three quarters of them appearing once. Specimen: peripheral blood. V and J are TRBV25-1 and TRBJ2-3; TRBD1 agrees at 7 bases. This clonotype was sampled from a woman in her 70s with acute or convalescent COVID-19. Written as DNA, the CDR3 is TGTGCCAGCAGTGTAACAGGGGGCACAGATACGCAGTATTTT. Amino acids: CASSVTGGTDTQYF.